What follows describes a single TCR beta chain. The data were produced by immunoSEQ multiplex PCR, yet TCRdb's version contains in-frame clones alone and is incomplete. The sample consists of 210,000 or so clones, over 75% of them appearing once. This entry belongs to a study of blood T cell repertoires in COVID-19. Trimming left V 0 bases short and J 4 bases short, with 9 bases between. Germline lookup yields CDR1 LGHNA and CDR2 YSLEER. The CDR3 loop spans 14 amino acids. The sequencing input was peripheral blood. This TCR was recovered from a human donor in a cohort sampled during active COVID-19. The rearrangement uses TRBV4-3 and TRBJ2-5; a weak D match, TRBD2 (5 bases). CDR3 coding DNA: TGCGCCAGCAGCCAAGACGGACTGCCAGAGACCCAGTACTTC. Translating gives CASSQDGLPETQYF.